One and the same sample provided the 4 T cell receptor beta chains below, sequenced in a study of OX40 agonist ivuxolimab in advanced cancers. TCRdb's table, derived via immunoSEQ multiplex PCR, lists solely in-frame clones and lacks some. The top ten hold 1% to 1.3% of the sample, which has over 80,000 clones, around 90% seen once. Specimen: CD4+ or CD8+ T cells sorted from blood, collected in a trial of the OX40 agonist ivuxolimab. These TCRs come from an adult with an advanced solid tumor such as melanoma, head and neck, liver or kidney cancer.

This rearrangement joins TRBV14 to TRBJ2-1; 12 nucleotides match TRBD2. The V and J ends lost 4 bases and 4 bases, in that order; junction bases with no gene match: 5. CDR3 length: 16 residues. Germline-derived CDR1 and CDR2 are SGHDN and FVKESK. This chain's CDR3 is CASSRLAGVFYNEQFF. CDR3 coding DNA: TGTGCCAGCAGCCGACTAGCGGGAGTTTTTTACAATGAGCAGTTCTTC.

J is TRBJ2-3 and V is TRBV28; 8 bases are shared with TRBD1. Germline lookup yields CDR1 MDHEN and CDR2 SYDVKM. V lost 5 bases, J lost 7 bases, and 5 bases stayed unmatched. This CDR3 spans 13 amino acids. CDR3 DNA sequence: TGTGCCAGCAGTCGGACAGGGAGGAATACGCAGTATTTT. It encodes CASSRTGRNTQYF.

CDR3 in amino acids: CASSVSFTGELFF. In DNA, the CDR3 is TGTGCCAGCAGTGTCAGTTTCACCGGGGAGCTGTTTTTT. The chain recombines TRBV2 with TRBJ2-2, with D unclear. CDR1 is SNHLY, CDR2 FYNNEI, per germline. The CDR3 sequence is 13 residues long. The ends were cut back, 4 bases at V and 4 bases at J, with 7 bases in the middle.

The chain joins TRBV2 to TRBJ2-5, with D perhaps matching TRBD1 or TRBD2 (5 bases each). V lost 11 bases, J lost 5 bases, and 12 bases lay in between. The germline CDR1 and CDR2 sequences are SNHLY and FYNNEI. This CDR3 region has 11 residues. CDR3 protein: CAGTWLETQYF. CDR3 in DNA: TGTGCCGGGACGTGGTTGGAGACCCAGTACTTC.